In its sample, the clone carrying this TCR beta chain was seen a few times. The CDR3 is 12 amino acids. With 8 bases removed from V and 3 bases from J, the gap between germline ends came to 7 bases. CDR1 and CDR2 (germline): MDHEN, SYDVKM. The data were obtained in a study of T cells in Graves' hyperthyroidism and ophthalmopathy. Using RNA transcripts as the source, TCR beta CDR3 regions were amplified. Initially, a first-round RT-PCR of the TCR CDR3 employed the HTBI primer set. Using its own MiXCR run on the multiplex PCR reads, TCRdb lists one record per CDR3 protein. The sample contains 250,000 to 400,000 distinct CDR3 sequences, roughly an eighth of which appear only once. The diagnoses drew upon clinical symptoms, serum thyroxine and TRAb, thyroid ultrasound and orbital computed tomography. The authors obtained PBMCs from about 9 ml of fresh peripheral blood.

This receptor was identified in a woman in her forties with Graves' ophthalmopathy. V is TRBV28 and J is TRBJ1-4; D not resolved. Sequenced material: blood. CDR3 DNA: TGTGCCAGCCACAGTTCTAATGAAAAACTGTTTTTT. This sequence encodes CASHSSNEKLFF.